What follows is one T cell receptor beta chain and its context. The data were taken from a study of T-cell reconstitution after alpha-beta-depleted transplantation in children. Germline CDR1 LGHNA, CDR2 YSLEER. V gave up 4 bases and J gave up 5 bases; unmatched junction bases: 6. This CDR3 spans 15 amino acids. The TCRbeta library incorporated unique molecular identifiers. TCRdb analysed the PCR reads with MiXCR anew, one entry per CDR3 protein. The table includes hundreds of thousands of distinct CDR3 sequences, 10% to 15% detected once. The sequences come from PBMCs, mostly from graft donor cells, collected 360 days after TCRalphabeta/CD19-depleted stem cell transplant. The sequence was collected from a male patient between 10 and 17 years old who had a stem cell transplant for acute myeloid leukemia, so the T cells may come from the graft donor. V is TRBV4-3 and J is TRBJ2-1, with TRBD1 matching over 9 bases. CDR3 DNA: TGCGCCAGCAGCCCGGGGGACAGGGAGGACAATGAGCAGTTCTTC. Protein: CASSPGDREDNEQFF.